Shown below are 25 T cell receptor beta chains from a single sample sequenced in a study of blood T cell repertoires in COVID-19. Using immunoSEQ multiplex PCR, the repertoire was profiled, and TCRdb retains in-frame clones only, with some absent. The table shows about 160,000 clones, with roughly four fifths occurring only once. Sequenced: peripheral blood. The receptors were gathered from an elderly woman with acute or convalescent COVID-19.

The chain couples TRBV13 to TRBJ1-1; the D gene is possibly TRBD1 (5 bases). Between the trimmed V and J ends, which lost 5 bases and 6 bases, there was a span of 16 bases. The CDR3 length is 14 residues. CDR1 PRHDT and CDR2 FYEKMQ come from the germline V gene (reference sequence). CDR3 in amino acids: CASSPPGRIAEAFF. CDR3 DNA sequence: TGTGCCAGCAGCCCGCCAGGGCGCATCGCTGAAGCTTTCTTT.

The V call is TRBV5-6, the J call TRBJ2-1; 8 nucleotides line up with TRBD2. Germline loops: CDR1 SGHDT, CDR2 YYEEEE. With 0 bases clipped from V and 6 bases from J, the junction kept 11 bases outside the gene matches. The CDR3 consists of 17 residues. The CDR3 DNA sequence: TGTGCCAGCAGCTTGGGGTATAGCGGGAACTTTGGCAATGAGCAGTTCTTC. Its protein product is CASSLGYSGNFGNEQFF.

This clone was seen more than once but under ten times. V usage is TRBV19 and J usage is TRBJ2-1, with TRBD1 matching 7 bases. The CDR3 consists of 12 residues. After removal of 4 bases from V and 7 bases from J, the junction contained 1 base not matched to a gene. The germline V gene has CDR1 LNHDA and CDR2 SQIVND (reference sequence). CDR3 coding DNA: TGTGCCAGTAGTACACAGGGGAATGAGCAGTTCTTC. The encoded protein is CASSTQGNEQFF.

This clone was observed a single time. The chain combines TRBV24-1 with TRBJ1-2, with 8 nucleotides matching TRBD1. Looked up from germline, CDR1 is KGHDR and CDR2 is SFDVKD. There are 13 residues in the CDR3. After removal of 2 bases from V and 11 bases from J, the junction contained 6 bases not matched to a gene. CDR3 coding DNA: TGTGCCACCAGTGATTCAGGACAGGGACAGTACACCTTC. It specifies CATSDSGQGQYTF.

This clone was seen just once. The J gene is TRBJ2-7, the V gene TRBV2; 7 positions agree with TRBD2. The CDR3 has 14 amino acids. Germline assignment: CDR1 SNHLY and CDR2 FYNNEI. V dropped 6 bases and J dropped 2; count of bases not matched to a gene: 7. DNA of the CDR3: TGTGCCAGCAGGAAGTCAGGACTAGCCTACGAGCAGTACTTC. Translated: CASRKSGLAYEQYF.

V gene TRBV25-1 combines with J gene TRBJ2-1; 8 positions agree with TRBD1. V was clipped by 6 bases and J by 5 bases; unmatched bases: 0. CDR3 length equals 12 residues. Germline-derived CDR1 and CDR2 are MGHDK and SYGVNS. The CDR3 coding sequence is TGTGCCAGCAGGGACAGGGACAATGAGCAGTTCTTC. Its translation is CASRDRDNEQFF.

This sequence joins TRBV5-4 and TRBJ2-3; 9 bases map to TRBD1. V was clipped by 4 bases and J by 0 bases; unmatched bases: 3. Germline-derived CDR1 and CDR2 are SGHNT and YYREEE (reference sequence). The CDR3 runs to 15 residues. DNA of the CDR3: TGTGCCAGCAGCCCCGGACAGGGGAGCACAGATACGCAGTATTTT. Residues: CASSPGQGSTDTQYF. The entire variable domain, with the rest obtained from reference TRBV5-4 and TRBJ2-3, is as follows: ETGVTQSPTHLIKTRGQQVTLRCSSQSGHNTVSWYQQALGQGPQFIFQYYREEENGRGNFPPRFSGLQFPNYSSELNVNALELDDSALYLCASSPGQGSTDTQYFGPGTRLTVL.

The chain carries TRBV3-1 (or the pseudogene TRBV3-2) and TRBJ2-1, with D hard to call. Germline CDR1 is LGHDT and CDR2 is YNNKEL (reference sequence). The CDR3 extends over 12 amino acids. V lost 3 bases and J lost 8, with 8 bases in between. CDR3 sequence reads: CASSHLGDEQFF. The CDR3 DNA is TGTGCCAGCAGCCACCTAGGCGATGAGCAGTTCTTC.

This clone has only a few counts. The V call is TRBV10-3, the J call TRBJ2-7, with D unresolved. CDR1 and CDR2 (germline): ENHRY, SYGVKD. Trimming stripped 4 bases from V and 6 bases from J, with 16 bases between. The CDR3 runs 14 residues. CDR3 sequence: CAISVILDPGEQYF. In DNA, the CDR3 is TGTGCCATCAGTGTCATCCTTGATCCGGGCGAGCAGTACTTC.

The V and J genes are TRBV30 and TRBJ1-4; D is possibly TRBD1 (5 bases). The CDR3 consists of 14 residues. Trimming left V 5 bases short and J 7 bases short, with 17 bases between. Germline V CDR1 and CDR2: GTSNPN, SVGIG (reference sequence). The CDR3 here is CAWGTAGLGEKLFF. As DNA, the CDR3 is TGTGCCTGGGGGACCGCAGGTTTGGGTGAAAAACTGTTTTTT.

CDR3 loop: CASSVLGGGTTEAFF. DNA for the CDR3: TGTGCCAGCAGCGTATTAGGGGGCGGGACCACTGAAGCTTTCTTT. This chain joins TRBV9 and TRBJ1-1; 7 bases agree with TRBD1. The CDR3 has 15 amino acids. V gave up 1 base and J gave up 4 bases; unmatched junction bases: 7. Germline values: CDR1 SGDLS, CDR2 YYNGEE.

The chain links TRBV11-2 to TRBJ2-1; no firm D call. V was clipped by 5 bases and J by 8 bases, with 7 bases between them. CDR3 length equals 11 residues. In germline, CDR1 is SGHAT, CDR2 FQNNGV. The CDR3 DNA reads as TGTGCCAGCAGCCTTAGCCATGAGCAGTTCTTC. It encodes CASSLSHEQFF.

The chain employs TRBV19 and TRBJ1-2; 10 bases align to TRBD1. The trim removed 4 bases at V and 4 bases at J, leaving 6 bases unmatched. In germline, CDR1 is LNHDA, CDR2 SQIVND (reference sequence). The CDR3 spans 15 residues. The CDR3 protein is CASSTSDRGIYGYTF. As DNA, the CDR3 is TGTGCCAGTAGTACTTCGGACAGGGGGATCTATGGCTACACCTTC.

V and J are TRBV18 and TRBJ1-2; D not resolved. Between the trimmed V and J ends, which lost 3 bases and 4 bases, there was a span of 12 bases. CDR3 length equals 14 residues. CDR1 and CDR2 (germline): KGHSH, LQKENI. The CDR3 sequence is CASSPGGISYGYTF. The CDR3 bases are TGTGCCAGCTCACCGGGCGGGATCAGCTATGGCTACACCTTC.

The chain carries TRBV28 and TRBJ1-3; 9 nucleotides agree with TRBD1. This CDR3 has 16 residues. CDR1 is MDHEN, CDR2 SYDVKM, per germline. Unmatched junction bases numbered 6, after V lost 4 bases and J lost 2 bases. The CDR3 region is CASSWGGTGPGNTIYF. In DNA form, the CDR3 reads TGTGCCAGCAGTTGGGGGGGGACAGGGCCTGGAAACACCATATATTTT.

The chain recombines TRBV3-1 (or the pseudogene TRBV3-2) with TRBJ2-7; the match to TRBD2 covers 7 bases. V trimming: 4 bases; J trimming: 2 bases; junction bases outside the gene matches: 5. CDR3 length: 14 residues. Per germline, CDR1 LGHDT and CDR2 YNNKEL (reference sequence). The CDR3 sequence is CASSLLRETYEQYF. DNA for the CDR3: TGTGCCAGCAGCCTATTGCGGGAGACCTACGAGCAGTACTTC.

The chain couples TRBV7-9 to TRBJ1-2; D perhaps matches TRBD1 (6 bases). There are 13 residues in the CDR3. Germline V gene lookup returns CDR1 SEHNR and CDR2 FQNEAQ (reference sequence). V lost 4 bases and J lost 3, with 9 bases in between. CDR3 nucleotide sequence: TGTGCCAGCAGCTCCGGACAGCACTATGGCTACACCTTC. Amino acids: CASSSGQHYGYTF.

V is TRBV7-9 and J is TRBJ1-1, with D perhaps matching TRBD1 (5 bases). The CDR3 contains 16 residues. The V end lost 0 bases, the J end lost 1 base, and 12 bases lay between the germline ends. Per the germline V gene, CDR1 is SEHNR and CDR2 is FQNEAQ (reference sequence). The CDR3 bases are TGTGCCAGCAGCTTAGCCAGGGTATTCCCGAACACTGAAGCTTTCTTT. It specifies CASSLARVFPNTEAFF. Based on the CDR3 plus reference TRBV7-9 and TRBJ1-1, the full variable domain is DTGVSQNPRHKITKRGQNVTFRCDPISEHNRLYWYRQTLGQGPEFLTYFQNEAQLEKSRLLSDRFSAERPKGSFSTLEIQRTEQGDSAMYLCASSLARVFPNTEAFFGQGTRLTVV.

The CDR3 loop is CAWSTRNEQYF. For the CDR3, the DNA is TGTGCCTGGAGCACTCGTAACGAGCAGTACTTC. The chain is built from TRBV30 and TRBJ2-7; unclear D gene. V lost 3 bases, J lost 5 bases, and 8 bases lay in between. The germline gives CDR1 GTSNPN, CDR2 SVGIG (reference sequence). The CDR3 loop spans 11 amino acids.

The chain is built from TRBV4-3 and TRBJ2-1, with D possibly TRBD1 on 5 matching bases. This CDR3 contains 17 residues. Germline CDR1 and CDR2: LGHNA and YSLEER. Trimming stripped 0 bases from V and 0 bases from J, with 12 bases between. This chain's CDR3 is CASSQDETASSYNEQFF. CDR3 sequence (DNA): TGCGCCAGCAGCCAAGATGAGACAGCAAGCTCCTACAATGAGCAGTTCTTC.

In nucleotides, the CDR3 is TGCGCCAGCAGCTTATCCACCAGGGGAACCGAAGCTTTCTTT. It encodes CASSLSTRGTEAFF. The chain couples TRBV5-1 to TRBJ1-1; maybe TRBD1 (6 bases). Germline V gene lookup returns CDR1 SGHRS and CDR2 YFSETQ. V was clipped by 2 bases and J by 8 bases, with 16 bases between them. This CDR3 spans 14 amino acids.

V usage is TRBV9 and J usage is TRBJ1-2; tentatively, D is TRBD1 (5 bases). V was cut by 4 bases and J by 0 bases, with 16 bases left in between. CDR1 and CDR2 (germline): SGDLS, YYNGEE. The CDR3 runs 16 residues. The CDR3 DNA sequence: TGTGCCAGCAGCCCGGCGGGGCCTACCTCTAACTATGGCTACACCTTC. Encoded protein: CASSPAGPTSNYGYTF. Full variable domain (outside the CDR3, taken from reference TRBV9 and TRBJ1-2): DSGVTQTPKHLITATGQRVTLRCSPRSGDLSVYWYQQSLDQGLQFLIQYYNGEERAKGNILERFSAQQFPDLHSELNLSSLELGDSALYFCASSPAGPTSNYGYTFGSGTRLTVV.

The chain recombines TRBV18 with TRBJ1-1, with D perhaps TRBD1 (5 bases). The CDR3 covers 15 residues. From germline, CDR1 is KGHSH and CDR2 LQKENI. The V end was cut by 1 base, the J end by 6 bases, with 15 bases between. The CDR3 loop is CASSPQLGASAEAFF. DNA for the CDR3: TGTGCCAGCTCACCACAATTAGGGGCAAGTGCTGAAGCTTTCTTT.

The genes are TRBV19 and TRBJ1-2; unclear D gene. Germline CDR1 reads LNHDA; CDR2 reads SQIVND (reference sequence). V was shortened by 3 bases and J by 6 bases, with 20 bases between the two germline ends. The CDR3 sequence is 16 residues long. CDR3 sequence (DNA): TGTGCCAGTAGTATCGCGGGTGCCCTCGGTATGAATGGCTACACCTTC. Translating gives CASSIAGALGMNGYTF.

The gene calls are TRBV9 and TRBJ2-7; 13 bases line up with TRBD2. The CDR3 extends over 15 amino acids. J gave up 6 bases and V 0 bases, and 3 bases lay outside the gene matches. Germline lookup yields CDR1 SGDLS and CDR2 YYNGEE. The CDR3 region has the DNA TGTGCCAGCAGCGTAGAAGGGACTAGCGGGACCGAGCAGTACTTC. It is translated as CASSVEGTSGTEQYF.